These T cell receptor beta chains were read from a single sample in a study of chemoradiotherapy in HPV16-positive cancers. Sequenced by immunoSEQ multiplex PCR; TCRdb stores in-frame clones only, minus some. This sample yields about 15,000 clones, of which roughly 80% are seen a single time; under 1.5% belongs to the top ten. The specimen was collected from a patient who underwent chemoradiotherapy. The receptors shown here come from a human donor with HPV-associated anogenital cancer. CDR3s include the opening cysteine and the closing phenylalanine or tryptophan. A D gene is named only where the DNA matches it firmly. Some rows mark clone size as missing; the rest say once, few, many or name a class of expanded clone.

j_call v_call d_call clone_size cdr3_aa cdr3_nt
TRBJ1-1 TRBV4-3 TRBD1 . CASSQVPQGGNTEAFF TGCGCCAGCAGCCAAGTCCCACAGGGGGGGAACACTGAAGCTTTCTTT
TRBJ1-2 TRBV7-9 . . CASSQEGNRARGGYTF TGTGCCAGCAGCCAAGAGGGAAACAGGGCAAGGGGCGGCTACACCTTC
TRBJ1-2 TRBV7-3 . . CASGGSTPAQGYTF TGTGCCAGCGGCGGTTCCACCCCGGCCCAGGGCTACACCTTC
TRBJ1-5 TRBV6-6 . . CASRPGWDSNQPQHF TGTGCCAGCCGCCCGGGGTGGGATAGCAATCAGCCCCAGCATTTT
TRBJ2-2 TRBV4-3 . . CASSQDNWGEAGELFF TGCGCCAGCAGCCAAGATAATTGGGGTGAGGCCGGGGAGCTGTTTTTT
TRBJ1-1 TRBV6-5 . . CASRARGNTEAFF TGTGCCAGCAGAGCCAGGGGGAACACTGAAGCTTTCTTT
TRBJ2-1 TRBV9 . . CASSPAGKGNNEQFF TGTGCCAGCAGCCCCGCAGGGAAGGGAAACAATGAGCAGTTCTTC
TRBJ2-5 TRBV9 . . CASSPWQSGTSQETQYF TGTGCCAGCAGCCCCTGGCAATCCGGGACCTCCCAAGAGACCCAGTACTTC
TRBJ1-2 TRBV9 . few CASSPLVDYGYTF TGTGCCAGCAGCCCACTTGTGGACTATGGCTACACCTTC
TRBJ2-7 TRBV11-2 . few CASSSPSLQLVGFREQYF TGTGCCAGCAGCTCGCCCAGTCTGCAACTGGTGGGATTTCGCGAGCAGTACTTC
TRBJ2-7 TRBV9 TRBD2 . CASSVGISGGAGSSYEQYF TGTGCCAGCAGCGTAGGGATTTCGGGGGGGGCTGGAAGCTCCTACGAGCAGTACTTC
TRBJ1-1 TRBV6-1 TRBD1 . CASSQGGFNTEAFF TGTGCCAGCAGCCAGGGGGGGTTTAACACTGAAGCTTTCTTT
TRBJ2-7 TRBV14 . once CASSKELSSYEQYF TGTGCCAGCAGCAAAGAGCTGAGCTCCTACGAGCAGTACTTC
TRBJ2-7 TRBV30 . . CAWSVQNYEQYF TGTGCCTGGAGTGTTCAGAACTACGAGCAGTACTTC
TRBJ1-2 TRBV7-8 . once CASSFDRLNYGYTF TGTGCCAGCAGCTTTGACCGGTTAAACTATGGCTACACCTTC
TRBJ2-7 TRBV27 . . CASSLQSAGNYEQYF TGTGCCAGCAGTTTACAGTCCGCAGGTAACTACGAGCAGTACTTC
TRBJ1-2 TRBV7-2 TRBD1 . CASSLERGGQGGGYTF TGTGCCAGCAGCTTAGAACGGGGGGGACAGGGCGGGGGCTACACCTTC
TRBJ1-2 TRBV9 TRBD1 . CASSVGQGDGYTF TGTGCCAGCAGCGTAGGACAGGGTGATGGCTACACCTTC
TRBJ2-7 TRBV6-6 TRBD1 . CASIATGGALYEQYF TGTGCCAGCATTGCCACAGGGGGCGCGCTCTACGAGCAGTACTTC
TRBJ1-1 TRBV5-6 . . CASSLGRYEAFF TGTGCCAGCAGCTTGGGAAGGTATGAAGCTTTCTTT
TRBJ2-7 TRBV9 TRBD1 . CASSSDRARNEQYF TGTGCCAGCAGTTCTGACAGGGCGAGAAACGAGCAGTACTTC
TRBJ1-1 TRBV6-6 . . CASSTPPFVAEAFF TGTGCCAGCAGTACCCCACCCTTCGTGGCTGAAGCTTTCTTT